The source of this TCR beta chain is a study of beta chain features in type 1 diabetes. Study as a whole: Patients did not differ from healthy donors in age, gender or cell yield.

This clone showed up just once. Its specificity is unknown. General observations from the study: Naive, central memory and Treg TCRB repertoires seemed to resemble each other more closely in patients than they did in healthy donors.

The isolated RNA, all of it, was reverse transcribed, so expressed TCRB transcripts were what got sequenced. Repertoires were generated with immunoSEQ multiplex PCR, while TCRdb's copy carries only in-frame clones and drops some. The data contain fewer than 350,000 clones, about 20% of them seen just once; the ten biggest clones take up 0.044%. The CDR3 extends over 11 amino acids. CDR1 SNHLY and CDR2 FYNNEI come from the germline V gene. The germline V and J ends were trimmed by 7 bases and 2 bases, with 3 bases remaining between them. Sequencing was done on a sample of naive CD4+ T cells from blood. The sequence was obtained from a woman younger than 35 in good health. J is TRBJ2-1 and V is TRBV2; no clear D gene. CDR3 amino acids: CASTAYNEQFF. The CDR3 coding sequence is TGTGCCAGCACGGCCTACAATGAGCAGTTCTTC.